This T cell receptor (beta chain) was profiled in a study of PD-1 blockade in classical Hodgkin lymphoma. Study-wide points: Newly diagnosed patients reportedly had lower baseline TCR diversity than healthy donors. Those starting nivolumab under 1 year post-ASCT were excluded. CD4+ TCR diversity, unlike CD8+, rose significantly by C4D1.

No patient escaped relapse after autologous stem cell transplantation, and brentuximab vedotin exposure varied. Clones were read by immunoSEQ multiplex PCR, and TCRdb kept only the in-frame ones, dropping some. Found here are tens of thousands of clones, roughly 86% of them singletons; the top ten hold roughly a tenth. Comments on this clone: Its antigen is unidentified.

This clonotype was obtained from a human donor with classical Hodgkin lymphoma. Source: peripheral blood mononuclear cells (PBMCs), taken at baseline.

The chain's CDR3 is CASSLGFRGQHEQYF. In nucleotides, the CDR3 is TGTGCCAGCAGCTTAGGGTTTAGGGGGCAGCACGAGCAGTACTTC. The chain recombines TRBV11-3 with TRBJ2-7; 7 nucleotides line up with TRBD1. Trimming removed 1 base from V and 5 bases from J; junction bases left unmatched: 8. The CDR3 runs to 15 residues. Germline V gives CDR1 SGHNT, CDR2 YENEEA.